Sequencing of this T cell receptor (beta chain) was carried out in a study of monozygotic twins with cystic fibrosis. Overall study results and limits: Low clonality (median about 0.0095) suggested a mostly naive repertoire. Monozygotic CF twins shared more identical nucleotide clonotypes than unrelated patients.

Regarding this clone: Its antigen remains unknown.

The protocol was immunoSEQ multiplex PCR, while the TCRdb copy is restricted to in-frame clones and leaves out a portion. The sample yields roughly 14,000 clones, 95% to 99% seen once. The CDR3 length is 15 residues. The germline CDR1 and CDR2 sequences are SQVTM and ANQGSEA. V dropped 4 bases and J dropped 7; count of bases not matched to a gene: 7. The sample was blood. The clonotype comes from a girl aged 2 to 10 with cystic fibrosis. The chain combines TRBV29-1 with TRBJ2-7, with 16 bases fitting TRBD2. As DNA, the CDR3 is TGCAGCGTTGGAGGGACTAGCGGGAGGGTAAGGGAGCAGTACTTC. Its translation: CSVGGTSGRVREQYF.